This T cell receptor (beta chain) was recovered during a study of T cell responses to AZD1222 COVID-19 vaccine. Some clones are missing from TCRdb's copy, which holds only in-frame ones; the method was immunoSEQ multiplex PCR. The sample has about 140,000 clones, approximately 93% seen once. On this clone: The antigen is unknown.

This CDR3 comprises 13 residues. Germline CDR1 and CDR2: ENHRY and SYGVKD. The V gene end was trimmed by 10 bases and the J gene end by 4 bases; junction bases not matched to a gene: 5. Whole-study findings and limits: Close to half of all spike-specific TCRs reportedly target regions of the variants that are unmutated. Spike-specific TCR repertoires showed rising breadth and depth after two AZD1222 doses.

The sequences come from peripheral blood, collected on day 0 of MenACWY control vaccination. The sequence was obtained from an adult in good health. The chain uses TRBV10-3 and TRBJ1-5; 9 bases map to TRBD1. CDR3: CASKDRGNQPQHF. CDR3 DNA sequence: TGTGCCAGCAAGGACAGGGGTAATCAGCCCCAGCATTTT.